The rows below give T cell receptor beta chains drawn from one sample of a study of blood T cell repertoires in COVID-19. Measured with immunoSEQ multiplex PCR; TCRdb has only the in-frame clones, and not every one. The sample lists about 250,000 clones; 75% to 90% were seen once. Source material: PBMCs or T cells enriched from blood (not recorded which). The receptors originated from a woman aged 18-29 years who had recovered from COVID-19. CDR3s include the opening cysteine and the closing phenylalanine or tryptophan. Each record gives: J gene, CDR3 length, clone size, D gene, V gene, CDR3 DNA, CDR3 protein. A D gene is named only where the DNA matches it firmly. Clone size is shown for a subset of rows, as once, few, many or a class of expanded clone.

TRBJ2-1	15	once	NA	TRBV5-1	TGCGCCAGCAGCTATCAGGATGGGTCCTACAATGAGCAGTTCTTC	CASSYQDGSYNEQFF
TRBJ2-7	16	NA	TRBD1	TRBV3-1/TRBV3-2	TGTGCCAGCAGCCAAACGTTCGGACAGGGGAGCTACGAGCAGTACTTC	CASSQTFGQGSYEQYF
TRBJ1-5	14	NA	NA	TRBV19	TGTGCCAGTAGTATCTCCCCGGAGGCGCAGCCCCAGCATTTT	CASSISPEAQPQHF
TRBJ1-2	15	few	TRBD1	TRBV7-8	TGTGCCAGCAGCCCCCCGACAGGGGCCCACTATGGCTACACCTTC	CASSPPTGAHYGYTF
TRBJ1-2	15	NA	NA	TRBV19	TGTGCCAGTAGTATGTGGCAGGGAATGAACTATGGCTACACCTTC	CASSMWQGMNYGYTF
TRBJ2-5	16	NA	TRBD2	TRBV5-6	TGTGCCAGCAGCCTTACTAGCGGGGGGGCCGGAGAGACCCAGTACTTC	CASSLTSGGAGETQYF
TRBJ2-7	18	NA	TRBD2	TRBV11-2	TGTGCCAGCAGCTTAGATCGGGAGGGGGTCTTTCGCATGTACGAGCAGTACTTC	CASSLDREGVFRMYEQYF
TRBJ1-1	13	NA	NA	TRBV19	TGTGCCAGTAACACCGGGATAAACACTGAAGCTTTCTTT	CASNTGINTEAFF
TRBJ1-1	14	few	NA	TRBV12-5	TGTGCTAGTGGCCCCCCGGCTGGGAGGACTGAAGCTTTCTTT	CASGPPAGRTEAFF
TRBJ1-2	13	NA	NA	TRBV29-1	TGCAGCGTTGACAGGTCCGCTCACTATGGCTACACCTTC	CSVDRSAHYGYTF
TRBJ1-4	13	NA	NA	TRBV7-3	TGTGCCAGCAGCTCAGGGGTGGGGGAAAAACTGTTTTTT	CASSSGVGEKLFF
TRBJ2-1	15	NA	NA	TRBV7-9	TGTGCCAGCAGCTTACCGGGATCGTACTACAATGAGCAGTTCTTC	CASSLPGSYYNEQFF
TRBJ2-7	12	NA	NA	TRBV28	TGTGCCAGCAGTTTAGTATTCTACGAGCAGTACTTC	CASSLVFYEQYF
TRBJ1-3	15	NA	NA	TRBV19	TGTGCCAGTAGTATGACAGCGAACTCTGGAAACACCATATATTTT	CASSMTANSGNTIYF
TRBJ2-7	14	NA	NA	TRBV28	TGTGCCAGCAGTTCCCGCGGAGGGGCCTACGAGCAGTACTTC	CASSSRGGAYEQYF
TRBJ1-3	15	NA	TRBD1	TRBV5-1	TGCGCCAGCAGCCCGGGACAGGGCCTTGGAAACACCATATATTTT	CASSPGQGLGNTIYF
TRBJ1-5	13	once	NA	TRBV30	TGTGCCTGGTCTAAAGGGGTGAATCAGCCCCAGCATTTT	CAWSKGVNQPQHF
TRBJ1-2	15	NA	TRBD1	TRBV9	TGTGCCAGCAGCGTAGAGGTGGGGACAGGATCTGGCTACACCTTC	CASSVEVGTGSGYTF
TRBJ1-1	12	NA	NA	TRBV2	TGTGCCAGCAGGGAGGGGAACACTGAAGCTTTCTTT	CASREGNTEAFF
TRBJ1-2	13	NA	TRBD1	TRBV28	TGTGCCAGCAGTTCTGCAGGGGGCGATGGCTACACCTTC	CASSSAGGDGYTF
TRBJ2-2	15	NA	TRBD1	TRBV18	TGTGCCAGCTCACCAGGACAGGGCAACACCGGGGAGCTGTTTTTT	CASSPGQGNTGELFF
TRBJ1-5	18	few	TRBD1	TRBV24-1	TGTGCCACCACGGGACGGGCAGGGGGAAGTGATAGCAATCAGCCCCAGCATTTT	CATTGRAGGSDSNQPQHF
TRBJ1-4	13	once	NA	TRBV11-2	TGTGCCAGCAGTCCAGCCAACAGGGAAAAACTGTTTTTT	CASSPANREKLFF
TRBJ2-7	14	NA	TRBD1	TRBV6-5	TGTGCCAGCAGTTCCCCGGGACAGTCCTACGAGCAGTACTTC	CASSSPGQSYEQYF
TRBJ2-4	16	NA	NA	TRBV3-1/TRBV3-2	TGTGCCAGCACCCCCCAGGGAATCGGAGCCAAAAACATTCAGTACTTC	CASTPQGIGAKNIQYF
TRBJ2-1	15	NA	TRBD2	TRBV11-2	TGTGCCAGCAGCGGAAGCGGGGGGGCCGGTAATGAGCAGTTCTTC	CASSGSGGAGNEQFF
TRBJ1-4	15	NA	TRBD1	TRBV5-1	TGCGCCAGCAGCATAACGGGACAGGGCAGTGAAAAACTGTTTTTT	CASSITGQGSEKLFF
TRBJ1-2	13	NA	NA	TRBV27	TGTGCCAGCAGTTTACGCGGGGGCAGGGGCTACACCTTC	CASSLRGGRGYTF
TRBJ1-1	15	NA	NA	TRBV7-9	TGTGCCAGCAGCTCCCTTGAGACACTGAACACTGAAGCTTTCTTT	CASSSLETLNTEAFF
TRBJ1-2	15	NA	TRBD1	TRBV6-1	TGTGCCAGCAGCGAAGGACAGGCCGCTCGTTATGGCTACACCTTC	CASSEGQAARYGYTF
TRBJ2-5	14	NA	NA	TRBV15	TGTGCCACCAGACCACAAAATCCCCAAGAGACCCAGTACTTC	CATRPQNPQETQYF
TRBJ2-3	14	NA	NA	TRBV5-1	TGCGCCAGCAGCACACAGGGTGAGGTCGATACGCAGTATTTT	CASSTQGEVDTQYF
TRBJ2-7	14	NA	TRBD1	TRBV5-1	TGCGCCAGCAGCTTAGCAGGGGGCGCAGAAGAGCAGTACTTC	CASSLAGGAEEQYF
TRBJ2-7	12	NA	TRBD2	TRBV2	TGTGCCAGCAGGCAGCGGGGGAACGAGCAGTACTTC	CASRQRGNEQYF
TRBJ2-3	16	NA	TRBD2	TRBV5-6	TGTGCCAGCAGCTTCAGGACTAGCGAATTCACAGATACGCAGTATTTT	CASSFRTSEFTDTQYF
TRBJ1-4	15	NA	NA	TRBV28	TGTGCCAGCAGTTTAATACAGGATCTCAATGAAAAACTGTTTTTT	CASSLIQDLNEKLFF
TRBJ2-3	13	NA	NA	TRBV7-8	TGTGCCAGCAGCTTAGCGGGCGCAGATACGCAGTATTTT	CASSLAGADTQYF
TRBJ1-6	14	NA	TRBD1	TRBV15	TGTGCCACCTCCGGCACAGGGGCCAATTCACCCCTCCACTTT	CATSGTGANSPLHF
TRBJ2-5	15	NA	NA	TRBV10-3	TGTGCCATCAGTGAGAGCCCGCTAGCCCCGGAGACCCAGTACTTC	CAISESPLAPETQYF
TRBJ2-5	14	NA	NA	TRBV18	TGTGCCAGCTCGCTAGCTAAATCGTCGGAGACCCAGTACTTC	CASSLAKSSETQYF
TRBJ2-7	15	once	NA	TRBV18	TGTGCCAGCTCCCACAGGCGAACCGACTCCTACGAGCAGTACTTC	CASSHRRTDSYEQYF
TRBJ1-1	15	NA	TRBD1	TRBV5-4	TGTGCCAGCAGCTTCACGGGACAGGGGGACACTGAAGCTTTCTTT	CASSFTGQGDTEAFF
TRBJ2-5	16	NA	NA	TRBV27	TGTGCCAGCTCCTACCTTTCGGACACCCTATCCGAGACCCAGTACTTC	CASSYLSDTLSETQYF
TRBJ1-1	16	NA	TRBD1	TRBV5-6	TGTGCCAGCAGCTTAACAGGGGGCCCCCGCGCCACTGAAGCTTTCTTT	CASSLTGGPRATEAFF
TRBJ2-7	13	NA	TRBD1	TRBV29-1	TGCAGCGTTGAACTGACAGGGGACTACGAGCAGTACTTC	CSVELTGDYEQYF
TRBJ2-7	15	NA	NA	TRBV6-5	TGTGCCAGCCCTGTGGAGGGTGGTATCTCCTACGAGCAGTACTTC	CASPVEGGISYEQYF
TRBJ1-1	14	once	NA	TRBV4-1	TGCGCCAGCAGCCAAGCGGGGGGCAACACTGAAGCTTTCTTT	CASSQAGGNTEAFF
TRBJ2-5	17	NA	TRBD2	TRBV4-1	TGCGCCAGCAGCCAAGGACTAGCGGGGGGGCCTGGAGAGACCCAGTACTTC	CASSQGLAGGPGETQYF
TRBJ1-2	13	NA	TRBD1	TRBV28	TGTGCCAGCAGTCCAGGGGGCGACTATGGCTACACCTTC	CASSPGGDYGYTF